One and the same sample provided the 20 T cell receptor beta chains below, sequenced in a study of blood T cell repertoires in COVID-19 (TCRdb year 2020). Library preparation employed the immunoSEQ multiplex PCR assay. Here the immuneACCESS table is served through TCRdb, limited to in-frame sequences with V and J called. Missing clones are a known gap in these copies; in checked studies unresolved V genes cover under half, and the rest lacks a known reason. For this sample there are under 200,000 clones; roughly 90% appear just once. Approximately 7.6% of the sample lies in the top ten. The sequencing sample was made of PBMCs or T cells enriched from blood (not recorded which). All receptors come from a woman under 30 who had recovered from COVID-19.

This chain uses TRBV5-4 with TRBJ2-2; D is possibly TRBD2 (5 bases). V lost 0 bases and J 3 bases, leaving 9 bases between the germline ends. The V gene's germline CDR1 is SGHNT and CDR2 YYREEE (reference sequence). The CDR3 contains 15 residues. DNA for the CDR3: TGTGCCAGCAGCTTGGCGGGCGGGTACACCGGGGAGCTGTTTTTT. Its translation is CASSLAGGYTGELFF. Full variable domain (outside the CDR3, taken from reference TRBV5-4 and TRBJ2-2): ETGVTQSPTHLIKTRGQQVTLRCSSQSGHNTVSWYQQALGQGPQFIFQYYREEENGRGNFPPRFSGLQFPNYSSELNVNALELDDSALYLCASSLAGGYTGELFFGEGSRLTVL.

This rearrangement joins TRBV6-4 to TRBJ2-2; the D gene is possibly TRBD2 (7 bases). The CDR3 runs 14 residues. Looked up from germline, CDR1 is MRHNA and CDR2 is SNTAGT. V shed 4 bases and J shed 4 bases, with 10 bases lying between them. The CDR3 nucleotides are TGTGCCAGCAGTGCGGGGGGCGGCACCGGGGAGCTGTTTTTT. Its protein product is CASSAGGGTGELFF.

The CDR3 DNA reads TGTGCCAGCGGGACAGGGTATGGCTACACCTTC. This translates into CASGTGYGYTF. The chain combines TRBV12-3 or TRBV12-4 with TRBJ1-2; 9 bases map to TRBD1. J gave up 5 bases and V 8 bases, and 0 bases lay outside the gene matches. The CDR3 is made up of 11 amino acids.

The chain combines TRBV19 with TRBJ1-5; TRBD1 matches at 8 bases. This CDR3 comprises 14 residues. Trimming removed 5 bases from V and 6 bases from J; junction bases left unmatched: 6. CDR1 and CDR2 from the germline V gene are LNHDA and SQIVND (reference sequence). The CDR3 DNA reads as TGTGCCAGTAGTGTCCAGGGGGCTGGTCAGCCCCAGCATTTT. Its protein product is CASSVQGAGQPQHF.

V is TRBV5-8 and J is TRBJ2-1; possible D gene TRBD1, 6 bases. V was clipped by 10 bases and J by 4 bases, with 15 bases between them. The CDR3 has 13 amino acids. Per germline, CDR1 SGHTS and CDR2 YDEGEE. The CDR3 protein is CAGQGPFYNEQFF. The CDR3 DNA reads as TGTGCCGGGCAGGGGCCGTTTTACAATGAGCAGTTCTTC.

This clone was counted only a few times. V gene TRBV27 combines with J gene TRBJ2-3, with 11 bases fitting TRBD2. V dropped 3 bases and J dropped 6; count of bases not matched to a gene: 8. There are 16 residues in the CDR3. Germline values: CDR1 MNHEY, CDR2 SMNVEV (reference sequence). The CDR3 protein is CASSFRSGGARDTQYF. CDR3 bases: TGTGCCAGCAGTTTCCGTAGCGGGGGGGCCCGGGATACGCAGTATTTT.

Here the CDR3 DNA reads TGTGCCAGCAGTCCACTCGGGAGGACTGAAGCTTTCTTT. Translating it yields CASSPLGRTEAFF. This chain uses TRBV12-3 or TRBV12-4 with TRBJ1-1; the D is unclear. This CDR3 has 13 residues. V lost 5 bases and J 5 bases, leaving 12 bases between the germline ends.

DNA for the CDR3: TGTGCCAGCAGCTTAGATCCACGCGCTAACTATGGCTACACCTTC. Amino acid sequence: CASSLDPRANYGYTF. V usage is TRBV11-2 and J usage is TRBJ1-2; D remains ambiguous. The V and J ends lost 0 bases and 0 bases respectively, with 8 bases between them. The CDR3 contains 15 residues. Germline CDR1 SGHAT, CDR2 FQNNGV.

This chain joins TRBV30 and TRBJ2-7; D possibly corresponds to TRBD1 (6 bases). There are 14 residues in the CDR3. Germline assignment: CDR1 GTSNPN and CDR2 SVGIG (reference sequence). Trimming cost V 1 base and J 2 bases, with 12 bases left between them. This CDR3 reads CAWSAGAGAYEQYF. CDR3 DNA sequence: TGTGCCTGGAGTGCCGGGGCAGGGGCCTACGAGCAGTACTTC. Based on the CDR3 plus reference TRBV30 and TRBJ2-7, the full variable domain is SQTIHQWPATLVQPVGSPLSLECTVEGTSNPNLYWYRQAAGRGLQLLFYSVGIGQISSEVPQNLSASRPQDRQFILSSKKLLLSDSGFYLCAWSAGAGAYEQYFGPGTRLTVT.

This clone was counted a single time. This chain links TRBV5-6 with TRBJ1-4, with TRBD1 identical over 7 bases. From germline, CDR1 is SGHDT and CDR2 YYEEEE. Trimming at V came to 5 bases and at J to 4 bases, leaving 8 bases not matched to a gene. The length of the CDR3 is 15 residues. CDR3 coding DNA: TGTGCCAGCAGAGAATCGGGACAGAGTAATGAAAAACTGTTTTTT. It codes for CASRESGQSNEKLFF.

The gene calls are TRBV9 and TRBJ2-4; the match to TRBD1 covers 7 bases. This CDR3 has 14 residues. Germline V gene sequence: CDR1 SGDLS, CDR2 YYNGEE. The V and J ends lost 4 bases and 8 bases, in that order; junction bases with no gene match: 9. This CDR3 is CASSMTGIGDIQYF. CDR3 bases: TGTGCCAGCAGCATGACAGGGATTGGAGACATTCAGTACTTC.

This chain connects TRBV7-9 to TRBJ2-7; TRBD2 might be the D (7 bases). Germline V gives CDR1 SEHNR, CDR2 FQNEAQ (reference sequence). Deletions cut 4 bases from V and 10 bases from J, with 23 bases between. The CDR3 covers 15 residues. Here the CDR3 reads CASSSEHSGGRPQYF. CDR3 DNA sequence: TGTGCCAGCAGCTCCGAACACTCGGGGGGCCGCCCTCAGTACTTC.

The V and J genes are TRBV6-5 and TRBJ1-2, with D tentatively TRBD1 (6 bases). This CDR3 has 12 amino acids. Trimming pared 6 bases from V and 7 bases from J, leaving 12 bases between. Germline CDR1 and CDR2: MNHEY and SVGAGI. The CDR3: CASRQGKGGYTF. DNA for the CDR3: TGTGCCAGCAGGCAGGGGAAAGGTGGCTACACCTTC.

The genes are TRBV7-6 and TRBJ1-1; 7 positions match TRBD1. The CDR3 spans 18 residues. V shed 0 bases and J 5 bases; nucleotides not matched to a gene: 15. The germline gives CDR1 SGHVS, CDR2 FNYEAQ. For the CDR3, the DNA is TGTGCCAGCAGCTTAGCGCCGCCAATGGAGGGGGCGAGGACTGAAGCTTTCTTT. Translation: CASSLAPPMEGARTEAFF.

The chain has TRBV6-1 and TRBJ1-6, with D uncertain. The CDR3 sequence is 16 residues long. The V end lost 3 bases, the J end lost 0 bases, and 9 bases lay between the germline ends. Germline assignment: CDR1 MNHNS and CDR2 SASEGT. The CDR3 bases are TGTGCCAGCAGTGACCGGGAGAACTCCTATAATTCACCCCTCCACTTT. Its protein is CASSDRENSYNSPLHF.

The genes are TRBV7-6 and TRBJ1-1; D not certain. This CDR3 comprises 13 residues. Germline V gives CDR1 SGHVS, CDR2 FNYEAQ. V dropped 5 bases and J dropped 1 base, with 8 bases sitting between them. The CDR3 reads CASSATTNTEAFF. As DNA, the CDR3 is TGTGCCAGCAGCGCGACTACGAACACTGAAGCTTTCTTT.

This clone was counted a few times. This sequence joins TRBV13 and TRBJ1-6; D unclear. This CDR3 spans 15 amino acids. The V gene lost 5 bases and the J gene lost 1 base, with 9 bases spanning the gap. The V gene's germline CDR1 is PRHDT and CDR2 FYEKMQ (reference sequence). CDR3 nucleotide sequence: TGTGCCAGCAGCGCCGGGATTTCCTATAATTCACCCCTCCACTTT. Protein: CASSAGISYNSPLHF. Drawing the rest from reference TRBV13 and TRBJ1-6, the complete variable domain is AAGVIQSPRHLIKEKRETATLKCYPIPRHDTVYWYQQGPGQDPQFLISFYEKMQSDKGSIPDRFSAQQFSDYHSELNMSSLELGDSALYFCASSAGISYNSPLHFGNGTRLTVT.

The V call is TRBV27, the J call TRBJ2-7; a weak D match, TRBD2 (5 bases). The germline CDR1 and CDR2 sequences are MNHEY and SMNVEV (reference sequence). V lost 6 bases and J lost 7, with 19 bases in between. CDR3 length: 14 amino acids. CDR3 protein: CASSLIPVGSEQYF. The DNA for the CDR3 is TGTGCCAGCAGCCTTATCCCCGTAGGGAGTGAGCAGTACTTC.

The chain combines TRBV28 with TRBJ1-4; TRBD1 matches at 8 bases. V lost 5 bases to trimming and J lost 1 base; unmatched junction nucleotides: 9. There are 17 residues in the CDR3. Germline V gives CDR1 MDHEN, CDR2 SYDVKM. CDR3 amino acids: CASSPRGQGRTNEKLFF. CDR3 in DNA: TGTGCCAGCAGTCCAAGAGGACAGGGTAGAACTAATGAAAAACTGTTTTTT. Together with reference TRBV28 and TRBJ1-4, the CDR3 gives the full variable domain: DVKVTQSSRYLVKRTGEKVFLECVQDMDHENMFWYRQDPGLGLRLIYFSYDVKMKEKGDIPEGYSVSREKKERFSLILESASTNQTSMYLCASSPRGQGRTNEKLFFGSGTQLSVL.

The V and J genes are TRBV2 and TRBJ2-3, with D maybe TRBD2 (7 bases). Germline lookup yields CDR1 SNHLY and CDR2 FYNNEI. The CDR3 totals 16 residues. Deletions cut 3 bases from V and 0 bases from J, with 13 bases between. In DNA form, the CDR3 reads TGTGCCAGCAGTGATAGGGGGGGATTTAGCACAGATACGCAGTATTTT. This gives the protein CASSDRGGFSTDTQYF.